The entry below describes one T cell receptor beta chain. V was clipped by 0 bases and J by 10 bases; unmatched bases: 6. This CDR3 comprises 16 residues. Germline CDR1 SGHTA, CDR2 FQGNSA. This sample is part of a study of blood T cells in healthy people across ages. Drawn from each donor were about 9 milliliters of peripheral blood. Combining a sample-barcoded 5' primer with a J-beta primer mix, a second PCR ran for roughly 7 to 12 cycles. TCRdb ran MiXCR on the 5' RACE reads and lists one entry per CDR3 protein. This table holds 1.5 million to 1.8 million distinct CDR3 sequences, approximately 39% found once.

The sequence was collected from a woman aged 18-29 years in good health. The gene calls are TRBV7-2 and TRBJ2-1, with 13 bases fitting TRBD2. The sequencing input was blood. The CDR3 sequence: CASSLALAGGQGEQFF. DNA for the CDR3: TGTGCCAGCAGCTTAGCACTAGCGGGGGGGCAGGGGGAGCAGTTCTTC.